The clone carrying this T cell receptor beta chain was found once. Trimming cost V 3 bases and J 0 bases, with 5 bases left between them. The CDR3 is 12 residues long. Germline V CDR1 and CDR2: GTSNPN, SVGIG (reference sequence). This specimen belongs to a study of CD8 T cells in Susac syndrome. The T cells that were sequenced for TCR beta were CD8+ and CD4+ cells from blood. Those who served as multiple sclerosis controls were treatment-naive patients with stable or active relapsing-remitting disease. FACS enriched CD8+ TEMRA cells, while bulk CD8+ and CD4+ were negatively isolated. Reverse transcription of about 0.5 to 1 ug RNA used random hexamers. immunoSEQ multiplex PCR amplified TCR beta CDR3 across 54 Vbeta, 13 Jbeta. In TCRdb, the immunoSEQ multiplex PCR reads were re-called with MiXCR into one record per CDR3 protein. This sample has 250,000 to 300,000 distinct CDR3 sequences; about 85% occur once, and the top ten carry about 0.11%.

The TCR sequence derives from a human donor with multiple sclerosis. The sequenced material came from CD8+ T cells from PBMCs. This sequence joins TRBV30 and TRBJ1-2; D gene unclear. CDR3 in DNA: TGTGCCTGGAGCGGTGCTAACTATGGCTACACCTTC. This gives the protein CAWSGANYGYTF.